The T cell receptor beta chain under discussion was sequenced for a study of T cell responses to AZD1222 COVID-19 vaccine. V shed 0 bases and J shed 3 bases, with 12 bases lying between them. This CDR3 is built from 15 residues. The germline V gene encodes CDR1 SGHTA and CDR2 FQGNSA. As concerns this clone: Its antigen is undetermined.

Repertoires were generated with immunoSEQ multiplex PCR, while TCRdb's copy carries only in-frame clones and drops some. The data hold 150,000 to 200,000 clones, with about 90% observed a single time. The study's findings and limits: The number of AZD1222 recipients seropositive at baseline was only five to seven. When two AZD1222 doses had been given, Spike-specific TCR breadth and depth rose. With dominance at 160-218 and 743-854, vaccine-associated CD4 TCRs spanned spike. The sample set comprised mostly white British donors with more females, and clonal diversity was possibly underestimated.

This receptor was obtained from an adult in good health. The V and J genes are TRBV7-2 and TRBJ2-7; a weak D match, TRBD1 (5 bases). The specimen was peripheral blood, collected on day 0 of MenACWY control vaccination. CDR3: CASSLATAGFYEQYF. CDR3 nucleotide sequence: TGTGCCAGCAGCTTAGCTACGGCAGGGTTCTACGAGCAGTACTTC. The entire variable domain, with the rest obtained from reference TRBV7-2 and TRBJ2-7, is as follows: GAGVSQSPSNKVTEKGKDVELRCDPISGHTALYWYRQSLGQGLEFLIYFQGNSAPDKSGLPSDRFSAERTGGSVSTLTIQRTQQEDSAVYLCASSLATAGFYEQYFGPGTRLTVT.